This note documents a single TCR beta chain sequence. This clonotype was picked up a small number of times. No cognate antigen has been identified for it. Base qualities are not at hand, and no much larger clone is one base apart. The germline V gene supplies CDR1 SGHTA and CDR2 FQGNSA. There are 16 amino acids in the CDR3, from cysteine to phenylalanine inclusive. The sequence is cut down to CDR3 DNA, 48 bases in frame from base 1. V is cut back by 5 bases and J by 4 bases, with 8 bases in the junction unmatched. These data belong to a study of blood T cells in healthy people across ages (dated by TCRdb to the mid-2010s). About the full investigation: Template switching captured roughly one uniquely barcoded TCR beta cDNA molecule per two T cells in model experiments. To avoid experimental bias, donors of different ages were spread randomly across the sequencing lanes. The study analyzed two additional independent replicas of 1 million unique cDNA reads from the same blood draw for two donors, one aged 18 to 30 and one aged 80 or older. The donors were split into four age groups: young (average 16 years), middle-aged (nearly 40), aged (62) and long-lived (82). Age-related changes in TCR beta repertoire diversity were measured in the study by deep sequencing normalized with unique cDNA molecular identifiers. What the authors observed across the whole study: Because profiling used bulk unsorted PBMCs, naive and antigen-experienced compartments could not be compared conclusively. Observed TCR beta diversity per million T cells fell roughly linearly with age, and a significant reduction was already apparent by age about 36. Total diversity estimates from one million sequenced T cells were considered lower bounds and underestimates. A strong correlation was found between observed TCR beta diversity and the percentage of naive T cells measured by flow cytometry. The long-lived group showed more naive CD4+ T cells, fewer expanded clones and increased TCR diversity than the aged group, suggesting age selection. Because donor CMV infection status was unknown, age-related changes in expanded clonotypes were potentially confounded.

The donors were under 40 Caucasian individuals from Russia, aged 6 to 90 years, who were systemically healthy. Roughly 9.5 milliliters of peripheral blood were drawn from each donor into EDTA-treated Vacutainer tubes. Ficoll-Paque density-gradient centrifugation was used to isolate PBMCs, with at least 6.5 million obtained per sample. Total RNA was extracted from PBMCs with Trizol reagent, with at least 5.5 micrograms obtained per sample. For every donor, an aliquot of PBMCs went through flow cytometry to measure the percentages of naive CD45RAhigh/CD27high T cells. The receptor library was made with 5' RACE. The sequencer was an Illumina HiSeq 2500. A second PCR of about 7 to 12 cycles was run with a J-beta primer mix and a sample-barcoded 5' primer. Each TCR beta cDNA molecule received a unique molecular identifier from a template-switch 5' adaptor carrying 12 random nucleotides. Each sample yielded at least 2.5 million CDR3-containing paired-end reads. All of the RNA was converted into first-strand cDNA using the Mint cDNA synthesis kit, with a TRBC-specific oligonucleotide serving as the primer. Following uracil-DNA glycosylase treatment, all cDNA underwent a first 18-cycle PCR with the universal primers M1SS and BC2_uni_R. Per the source publication's procedure: For normalization, 1 million high-quality reads were randomly selected from each sample, with every read carrying a distinct molecular identifier. Reads with shared molecular identifiers were discarded instead of being binned into consensus sequences. MiTCR, set to a Q25 quality threshold and the strictest error-elimination algorithm, was used for CDR3 identification, clonotype clustering and error correction. A nonparametric unseen species model using Euler transformation provided a lower-bound estimate of total TCR beta diversity. TCRdb reanalyzed the raw reads on its own, using fastp at Q25 for trimming and MiXCR for clone calling, and kept in-frame beta chains. Every CDR3 protein is listed once, alongside the most common genes and DNA of its rows. TCRdb's processing, not the study's, gives the V and J calls here. This sample lists hundreds of thousands of distinct CDR3 sequences; roughly 50% were detected once. Under 35% of the sample belongs to the ten largest clones.

Input material: blood. The V and J genes are TRBV7-2 and TRBJ2-3; 11 central nucleotides agree with TRBD1. The receptor's source is a woman aged 55-70 years in good health. Read as DNA, the sequence is TGTGCCAGCAGCCACGGACAGGGGGCCAGGTCAGATACGCAGTATTTT. It is translated as CASSHGQGARSDTQYF.